This TCR beta chain was sequenced during a study of T cell changes during pregnancy in multiple sclerosis (dated by TCRdb to about 2019). Background for the entire study: The study looked at changes in the T cell repertoire across pregnancy in women with multiple sclerosis.

To prepare the library, the immunoSEQ multiplex PCR assay was applied. As stored in TCRdb, this immuneACCESS dataset retains in-frame rearrangements with V and J assigned. A fraction of the clones does not appear; measured against another copy, unresolved V genes explain less than half of the discrepancy, and the remainder lacks a known reason. The sample table lists 15,000 to 17,000 clones, 75% to 85% of them with a count of one. The top ten hold about 18% of the sample. This clone was observed a few times. Its antigen remains undetermined. Base qualities are not at hand, and no much larger clone is one base apart. Including cysteine and phenylalanine, the CDR3 has 11 amino acids. Only the CDR3 portion is preserved as DNA: 33 bases, with reading frame beginning at the first base. As encoded in the germline V gene, CDR1 is SGHRS while CDR2 is YFSETQ. V is reduced by 4 bases and J by 7 bases, leaving a spacing of 8 bases between them.

Sequenced material: CD8+ T cells from peripheral blood mononuclear cells, taken after pregnancy. The sequence links TRBV5-1 to TRBJ1-2, with the identity of the D gene unclear. The clonotype was recovered from a female donor in good health, enrolled as a control in a pregnancy study. CDR3 region: CASSQGGGYTF. DNA sequence: TGCGCCAGCAGCCAAGGAGGTGGCTACACCTTC.